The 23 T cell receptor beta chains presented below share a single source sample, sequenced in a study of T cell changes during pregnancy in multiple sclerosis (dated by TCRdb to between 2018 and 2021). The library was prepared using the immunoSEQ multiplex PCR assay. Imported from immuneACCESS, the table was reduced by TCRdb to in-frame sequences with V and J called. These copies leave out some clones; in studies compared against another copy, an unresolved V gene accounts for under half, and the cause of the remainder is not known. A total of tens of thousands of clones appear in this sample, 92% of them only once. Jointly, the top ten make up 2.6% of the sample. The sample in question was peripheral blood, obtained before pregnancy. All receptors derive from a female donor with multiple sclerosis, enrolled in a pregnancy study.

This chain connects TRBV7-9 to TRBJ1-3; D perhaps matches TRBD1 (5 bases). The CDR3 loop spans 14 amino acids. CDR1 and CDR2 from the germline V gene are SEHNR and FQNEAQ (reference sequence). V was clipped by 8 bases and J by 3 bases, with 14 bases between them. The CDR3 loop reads CASRDGGGGNTIYF. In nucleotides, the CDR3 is TGTGCCAGCCGAGACGGGGGTGGTGGAAACACCATATATTTT.

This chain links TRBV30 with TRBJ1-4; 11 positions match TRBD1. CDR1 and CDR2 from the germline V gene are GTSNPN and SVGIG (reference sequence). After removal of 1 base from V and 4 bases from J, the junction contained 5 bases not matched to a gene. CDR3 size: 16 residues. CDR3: CAWSGTGGFSNEKLFF. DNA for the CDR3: TGTGCCTGGAGTGGGACAGGGGGCTTTAGTAATGAAAAACTGTTTTTT.

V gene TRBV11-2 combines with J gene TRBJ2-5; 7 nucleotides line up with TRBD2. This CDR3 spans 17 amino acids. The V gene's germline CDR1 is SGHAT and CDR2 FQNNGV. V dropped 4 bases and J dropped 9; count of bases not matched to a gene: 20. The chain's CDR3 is CASSSPPTGGPQNAQYF. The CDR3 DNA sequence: TGTGCCAGCAGCTCCCCCCCCACGGGAGGCCCCCAAAATGCCCAGTACTTC.

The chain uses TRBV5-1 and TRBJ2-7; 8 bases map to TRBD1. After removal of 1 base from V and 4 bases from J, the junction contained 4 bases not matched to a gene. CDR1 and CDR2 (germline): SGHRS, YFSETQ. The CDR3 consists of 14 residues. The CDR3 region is CASSLPGQEYEQYF. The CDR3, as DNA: TGCGCCAGCAGCTTGCCGGGACAGGAGTACGAGCAGTACTTC.

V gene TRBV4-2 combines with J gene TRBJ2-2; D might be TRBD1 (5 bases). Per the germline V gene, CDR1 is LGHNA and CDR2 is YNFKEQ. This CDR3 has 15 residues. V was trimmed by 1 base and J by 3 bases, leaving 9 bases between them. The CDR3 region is CASSQVEGDTGELFF. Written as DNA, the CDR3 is TGTGCCAGCAGCCAAGTGGAAGGGGACACCGGGGAGCTGTTTTTT.

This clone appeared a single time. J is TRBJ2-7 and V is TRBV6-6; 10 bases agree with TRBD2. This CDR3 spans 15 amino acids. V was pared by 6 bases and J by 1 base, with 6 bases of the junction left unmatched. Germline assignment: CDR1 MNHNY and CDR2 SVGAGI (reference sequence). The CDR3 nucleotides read TGTGCCAGCAGATTTACTAGCGGGATATCCTACGAGCAGTACTTC. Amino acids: CASRFTSGISYEQYF.

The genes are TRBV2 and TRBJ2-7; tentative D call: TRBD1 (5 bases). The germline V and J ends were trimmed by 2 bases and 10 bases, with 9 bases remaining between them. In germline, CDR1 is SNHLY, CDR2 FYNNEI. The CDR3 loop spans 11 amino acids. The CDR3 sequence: CASSELGVQYF. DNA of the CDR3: TGTGCCAGCAGTGAACTAGGGGTACAGTACTTC.

CDR3 sequence reads: CASSLRQATNEKLFF. Here the CDR3 DNA reads TGTGCCAGCTCACTCAGACAGGCAACTAATGAAAAACTGTTTTTT. J is TRBJ1-4 and V is TRBV18; maybe TRBD1 (6 bases). V was clipped by 4 bases and J by 0 bases, with 9 bases between them. The CDR3 sequence is 15 residues long. The germline CDR1 and CDR2 sequences are KGHSH and LQKENI.

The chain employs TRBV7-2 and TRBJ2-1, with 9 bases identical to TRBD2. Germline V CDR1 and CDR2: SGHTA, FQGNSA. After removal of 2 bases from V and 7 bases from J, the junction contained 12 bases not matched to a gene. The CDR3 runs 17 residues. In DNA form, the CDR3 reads TGTGCCAGCAGCTTAAATCTGGGCGGGAGGGCCATGAATGAGCAGTTCTTC. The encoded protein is CASSLNLGGRAMNEQFF.

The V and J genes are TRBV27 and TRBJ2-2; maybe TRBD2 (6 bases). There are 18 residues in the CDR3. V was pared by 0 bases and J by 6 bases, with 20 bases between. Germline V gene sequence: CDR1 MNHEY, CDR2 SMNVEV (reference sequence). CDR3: CASSLSPFPGGRAGELFF. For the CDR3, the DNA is TGTGCCAGCAGTTTATCGCCCTTCCCCGGGGGTAGGGCCGGGGAGCTGTTTTTT.

CDR3 nucleotide sequence: TGTGCCATCAGTGAGCCGCATCTAGCGGGAGACGGGAATGAGCAGTTCTTC. This translates into CAISEPHLAGDGNEQFF. The rearrangement links TRBV10-3 to TRBJ2-1; 10 nucleotides match TRBD2. In germline, CDR1 is ENHRY, CDR2 SYGVKD. This CDR3 is built from 17 residues. With V trimmed by 2 bases and J by 7 bases, 11 bases remained unmatched.

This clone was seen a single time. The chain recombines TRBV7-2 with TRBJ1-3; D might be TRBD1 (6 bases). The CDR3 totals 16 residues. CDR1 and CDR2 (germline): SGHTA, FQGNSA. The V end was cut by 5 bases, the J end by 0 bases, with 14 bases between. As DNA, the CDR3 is TGTGCCAGCAGCCGGGGGGGCATCACCTCTGGAAACACCATATATTTT. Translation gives CASSRGGITSGNTIYF.

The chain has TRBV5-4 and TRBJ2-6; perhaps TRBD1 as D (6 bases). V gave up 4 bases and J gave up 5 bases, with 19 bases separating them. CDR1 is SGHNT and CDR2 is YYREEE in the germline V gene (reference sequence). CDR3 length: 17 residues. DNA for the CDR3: TGTGCCAGCAGCGTAACTATGACAGGCCAGAGGGCCAACGTCCTGACTTTC. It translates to CASSVTMTGQRANVLTF.

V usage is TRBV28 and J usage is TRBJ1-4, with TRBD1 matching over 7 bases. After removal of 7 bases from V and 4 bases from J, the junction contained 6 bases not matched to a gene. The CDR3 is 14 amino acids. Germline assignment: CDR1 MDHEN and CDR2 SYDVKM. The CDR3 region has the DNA TGTGCCAGCACCCTAACAGGGGTTAATGAAAAACTGTTTTTT. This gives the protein CASTLTGVNEKLFF. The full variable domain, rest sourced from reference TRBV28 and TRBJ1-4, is DVKVTQSSRYLVKRTGEKVFLECVQDMDHENMFWYRQDPGLGLRLIYFSYDVKMKEKGDIPEGYSVSREKKERFSLILESASTNQTSMYLCASTLTGVNEKLFFGSGTQLSVL.

The CDR3, as DNA: TGTGCCAGCAGCCCTTACGCGACTAGCGGGAGATCCTACAATGAGCAGTTCTTC. Its protein product is CASSPYATSGRSYNEQFF. V and J are TRBV7-2 and TRBJ2-1, with 12 bases matching TRBD2. The junction had 9 bases not matched to a gene; V was cut back by 5 bases and J by 1 base. The CDR3 has 18 amino acids. CDR1 SGHTA and CDR2 FQGNSA come from the germline V gene.

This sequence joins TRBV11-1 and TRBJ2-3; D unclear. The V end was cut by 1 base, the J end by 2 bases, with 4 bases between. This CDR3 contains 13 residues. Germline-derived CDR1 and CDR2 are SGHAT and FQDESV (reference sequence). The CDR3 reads CASSLEYTDTQYF. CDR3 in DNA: TGTGCCAGCAGCTTAGAATACACAGATACGCAGTATTTT.

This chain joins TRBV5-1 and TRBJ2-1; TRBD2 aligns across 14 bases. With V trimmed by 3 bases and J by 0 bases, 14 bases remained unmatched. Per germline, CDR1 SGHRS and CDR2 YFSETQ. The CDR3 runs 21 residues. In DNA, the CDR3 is TGCGCCAGCAGCTCGGGACAGACTAGCGGGAGGGTCCCGATCTCCTACAATGAGCAGTTCTTC. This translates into CASSSGQTSGRVPISYNEQFF.

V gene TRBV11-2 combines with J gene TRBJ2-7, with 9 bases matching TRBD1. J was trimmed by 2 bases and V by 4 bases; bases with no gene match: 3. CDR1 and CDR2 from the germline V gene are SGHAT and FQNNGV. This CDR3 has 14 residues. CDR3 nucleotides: TGTGCCAGCAGCTATGGACAGGGGCCCTACGAGCAGTACTTC. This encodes CASSYGQGPYEQYF.

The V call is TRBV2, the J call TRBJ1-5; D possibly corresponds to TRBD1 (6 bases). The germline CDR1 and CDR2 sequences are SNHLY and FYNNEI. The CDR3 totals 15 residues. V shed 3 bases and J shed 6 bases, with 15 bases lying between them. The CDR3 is CASSDGQGRGQPQHF. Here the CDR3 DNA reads TGTGCCAGCAGTGATGGGCAGGGGAGGGGTCAGCCCCAGCATTTT.

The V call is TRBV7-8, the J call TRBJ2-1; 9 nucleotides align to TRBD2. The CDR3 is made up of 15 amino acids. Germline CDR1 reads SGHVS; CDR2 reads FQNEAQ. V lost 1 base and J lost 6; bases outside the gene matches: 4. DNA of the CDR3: TGTGCCAGCAGCTTAGGGTCTAGCGGGGCCAATGAGCAGTTCTTC. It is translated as CASSLGSSGANEQFF.

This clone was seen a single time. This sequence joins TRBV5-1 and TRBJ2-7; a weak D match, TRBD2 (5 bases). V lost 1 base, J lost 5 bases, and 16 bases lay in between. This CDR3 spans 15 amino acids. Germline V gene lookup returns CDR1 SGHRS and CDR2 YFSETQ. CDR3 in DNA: TGCGCCAGCAGCTTGAGGACCAGAGGGAGTCACGAGCAGTACTTC. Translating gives CASSLRTRGSHEQYF. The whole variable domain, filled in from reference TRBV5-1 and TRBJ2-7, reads KAGVTQTPRYLIKTRGQQVTLSCSPISGHRSVSWYQQTPGQGLQFLFEYFSETQRNKGNFPGRFSGRQFSNSRSEMNVSTLELGDSALYLCASSLRTRGSHEQYFGPGTRLTVT.

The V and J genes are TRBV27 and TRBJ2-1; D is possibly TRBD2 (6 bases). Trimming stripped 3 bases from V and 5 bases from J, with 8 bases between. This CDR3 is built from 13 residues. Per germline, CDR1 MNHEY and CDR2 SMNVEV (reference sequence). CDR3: CASSFSGHNEQFF. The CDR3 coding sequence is TGTGCCAGCAGTTTCAGCGGGCACAATGAGCAGTTCTTC.

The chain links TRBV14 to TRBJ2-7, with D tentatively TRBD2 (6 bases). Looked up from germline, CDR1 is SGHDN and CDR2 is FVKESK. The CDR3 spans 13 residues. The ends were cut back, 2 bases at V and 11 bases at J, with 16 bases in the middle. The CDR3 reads CASSQSGLGPKYF. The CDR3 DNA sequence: TGTGCCAGCAGCCAAAGCGGGCTGGGGCCTAAGTACTTC.